The 30 T cell receptor beta chains below come from one sample, sequenced in a study of identical twins. MiXCR, applied by TCRdb to the 5' RACE reads, yields one record per CDR3 protein. The sample has 500,000 to 600,000 distinct CDR3 sequences, 20% to 25% seen once. The same specimen was also included in a second study, on T cells expressing NK-cell markers.

The sample consisted of CD4+ T cells sorted from blood. The receptors were sampled from a young woman in good health.

This clonotype was recorded a few times. The chain carries TRBV12-3 or TRBV12-4 and TRBJ2-7; D is tentatively TRBD1 or TRBD2 (6 bases each). V lost 2 bases and J lost 1, with 9 bases in between. CDR3 length: 14 amino acids. The chain's CDR3 is CASSLRGLSYEQYF. The CDR3 DNA follows: TGTGCCAGCAGTTTACGGGGGCTATCCTACGAGCAGTACTTC.

This chain joins TRBV3-1 and TRBJ2-1; D may match TRBD1 or TRBD2 (6 bases each). V was shortened by 3 bases and J by 5 bases, with 11 bases between the two germline ends. The CDR3 contains 14 residues. Germline V lookup: CDR1 LGHDT, CDR2 YNNKEL (reference sequence). DNA for the CDR3: TGTGCCAGCAGCCATGGGGGGCTAAACAATGAGCAGTTCTTC. Protein: CASSHGGLNNEQFF.

At least ten counts were recorded for this clonotype. The CDR3 sequence: CSATGTGYGYTF. In DNA form, the CDR3 reads TGCAGTGCTACAGGGACAGGCTATGGCTACACCTTC. The chain uses TRBV20-1 and TRBJ1-2, with 8 bases that match TRBD1. Trimming removed 4 bases from V and 4 bases from J; junction bases left unmatched: 2. The CDR3 contains 12 residues. Germline loops: CDR1 DFQATT, CDR2 SNEGSKA (reference sequence).

This chain joins TRBV5-1 and TRBJ1-2; 7 bases are shared with TRBD1. V was clipped by 0 bases and J by 7 bases; unmatched bases: 9. Germline CDR1 SGHRS, CDR2 YFSETQ. The CDR3 is made up of 15 amino acids. CDR3 sequence: CASSLGDSRDRGYTF. The CDR3, as DNA: TGCGCCAGCAGCTTGGGGGACAGCCGGGACCGTGGCTACACCTTC. Full variable domain (missing parts from reference TRBV5-1 and TRBJ1-2): KAGVTQTPRYLIKTRGQQVTLSCSPISGHRSVSWYQQTPGQGLQFLFEYFSETQRNKGNFPGRFSGRQFSNSRSEMNVSTLELGDSALYLCASSLGDSRDRGYTFGSGTRLTVV.

This clonotype was counted a few times. The chain uses TRBV12-3 or TRBV12-4 and TRBJ1-1, with D possibly matching TRBD1 (5 bases). Trimming left V 7 bases short and J 3 bases short, with 15 bases between. The length of the CDR3 is 14 residues. The CDR3 DNA follows: TGTGCCAGCAACCCTCGGGGGGAGGACACTGAAGCTTTCTTT. This sequence encodes CASNPRGEDTEAFF.

The chain carries TRBV12-3 or TRBV12-4 and TRBJ2-4; TRBD2 matches 7 bases. The V gene end was trimmed by 4 bases and the J gene end by 7 bases; junction bases not matched to a gene: 1. This CDR3 is 12 amino acids long. CDR3 region: CASSSAGNIQYF. CDR3 nucleotides: TGTGCCAGCAGTTCAGCGGGGAACATTCAGTACTTC.

The CDR3 nucleotides read TGTGCCAGCAGCGATGACAGGGGAGGTGAAAAACTGTTTTTT. It encodes CASSDDRGGEKLFF. The V call is TRBV7-9, the J call TRBJ1-4; 8 positions match TRBD1. The CDR3 contains 14 residues. The germline CDR1 and CDR2 sequences are SEHNR and FQNEAQ (reference sequence). The V and J ends lost 5 bases and 7 bases, in that order; junction bases with no gene match: 6.

The chain recombines TRBV15 with TRBJ2-7, with a possible D match to TRBD2 (5 bases). Germline values: CDR1 LNHNV, CDR2 YYDKDF (reference sequence). CDR3 length: 14 amino acids. Trimming pared 0 bases from V and 6 bases from J, leaving 12 bases between. CDR3 in amino acids: CATSRDNLAPEQYF. The CDR3 region has the DNA TGTGCCACCAGCAGAGATAACCTAGCACCCGAGCAGTACTTC.

This clonotype was observed a handful of times. This chain links TRBV20-1 with TRBJ2-5; D might be TRBD1 (6 bases). There are 15 residues in the CDR3. CDR1 is DFQATT and CDR2 is SNEGSKA in the germline V gene (reference sequence). V shed 2 bases and J shed 2 bases, with 15 bases lying between them. CDR3 in DNA: TGCAGTGCTAGATGGGGATTGACAGGACAAGAGACCCAGTACTTC. It yields the protein CSARWGLTGQETQYF.

This clonotype has only a few counts. The chain recombines TRBV6-5 with TRBJ1-1, with TRBD1 matching 7 bases. Trimming at V came to 2 bases and at J to 6 bases, leaving 6 bases not matched to a gene. Per germline, CDR1 MNHEY and CDR2 SVGAGI. The CDR3 is 14 residues long. CDR3 bases: TGTGCCAGCAGTTACAGGGGGCGATTCGCTGAAGCTTTCTTT. Its translation is CASSYRGRFAEAFF.

This clonotype was seen just once. A read error may be the cause here, since a much bigger clone is one base away. V and J are TRBV12-3 or TRBV12-4 and TRBJ1-2; D not certain. This CDR3 has 14 amino acids. CDR3 sequence: CACSPPGRLGGYTF. CDR3 coding DNA: TGTGCCTGCAGTCCCCCCGGAAGGCTCGGAGGCTACACCTTC.

This clonotype was seen a few times. V and J are TRBV20-1 and TRBJ1-3; D unclear. The V end was cut by 6 bases, the J end by 4 bases, with 19 bases between. Per germline, CDR1 DFQATT and CDR2 SNEGSKA (reference sequence). CDR3 length: 15 amino acids. The CDR3 reads CSASPLAGSGNTIYF. As DNA, the CDR3 is TGCAGTGCCTCCCCCCTGGCCGGGTCCGGAAACACCATATATTTT.

This chain joins TRBV7-2 and TRBJ1-6; no clear D gene. The V gene lost 2 bases and the J gene lost 7 bases, with 15 bases spanning the gap. The CDR3 consists of 16 residues. CDR1 SGHTA and CDR2 FQGNSA come from the germline V gene. The CDR3 sequence is CASSLSDRPWNSPLHF. Here the CDR3 DNA reads TGTGCCAGCAGCTTAAGTGACCGACCATGGAATTCACCCCTCCACTTT.

The rearrangement uses TRBV2 and TRBJ2-2; weak D call: TRBD1 (6 bases). V lost 6 bases and J 6 bases, leaving 8 bases between the germline ends. CDR3 length equals 12 residues. The germline gives CDR1 SNHLY, CDR2 FYNNEI. CDR3 in DNA: TGTGCCAGCAGGCACAGGGCCGGGGAGCTGTTTTTT. Its protein is CASRHRAGELFF.

In its sample, this clonotype was seen many times. The chain carries TRBV5-1 and TRBJ2-1; D could derive from TRBD1 or TRBD2 (5 bases each). Germline CDR1 reads SGHRS; CDR2 reads YFSETQ. CDR3 length equals 13 residues. Trimming took off 0 bases at V and 10 bases at J, with 11 bases between the two ends. CDR3 in DNA: TGCGCCAGCAGCTTGGAGGGGACCCAAGAGCAGTTCTTC. This translates into CASSLEGTQEQFF.

The chain links TRBV10-2 to TRBJ2-7; D might be TRBD2 (6 bases). From germline, CDR1 is WSHSY and CDR2 SAAADI. Trimming stripped 5 bases from V and 1 base from J, with 12 bases between. The CDR3 has 14 amino acids. This chain's CDR3 is CASSFQLASYEQYF. CDR3 coding DNA: TGCGCCAGCAGTTTTCAACTAGCTTCCTACGAGCAGTACTTC.

The genes are TRBV12-5 and TRBJ1-3; no definite D call. The V gene lost 6 bases and the J gene lost 0 bases, with 9 bases spanning the gap. Per the germline V gene, CDR1 is LGHNT and CDR2 is FRNRAP. The CDR3 has 14 residues. CDR3 DNA: TGTGCTAGTGGCCCCGGGTACTCTGGAAACACCATATATTTT. Its protein product is CASGPGYSGNTIYF.

V usage is TRBV29-1 and J usage is TRBJ2-7, with D possibly TRBD1 on 5 matching bases. There are 11 residues in the CDR3. Trimming removed 5 bases from V and 5 bases from J, with 10 bases in between. From germline, CDR1 is SQVTM and CDR2 ANQGSEA. The CDR3 reads CSVTGGNEQYF. The DNA for the CDR3 is TGCAGCGTTACAGGTGGGAACGAGCAGTACTTC.

This clonotype occurred a few times. V usage is TRBV6-6 and J usage is TRBJ1-5; D is undetermined. CDR3 length: 13 residues. Germline V CDR1 and CDR2: MNHNY, SVGAGI (reference sequence). Between the trimmed V and J ends, which lost 0 bases and 5 bases, there was a span of 5 bases. CDR3: CASSYSTDQPQHF. In DNA, the CDR3 is TGTGCCAGCAGTTACTCAACCGATCAGCCCCAGCATTTT.

The rearrangement joins TRBV20-1 to TRBJ2-7, with a possible D match to TRBD1 (6 bases). The germline V gene encodes CDR1 DFQATT and CDR2 SNEGSKA (reference sequence). Trimming left V 4 bases short and J 5 bases short, with 12 bases between. The CDR3 length is 12 residues. The CDR3 nucleotides are TGCAGTGCTAATACAGGGCACCACGAGCAGTACTTC. Translating gives CSANTGHHEQYF.

This chain uses TRBV20-1 with TRBJ2-5, with 9 bases matching TRBD2. The CDR3 is 14 amino acids. From germline, CDR1 is DFQATT and CDR2 SNEGSKA (reference sequence). The CDR3 loop reads CSGAKREAGRAQYF. CDR3 coding DNA: TGCAGCGGAGCCAAGCGGGAGGCGGGGCGGGCCCAGTACTTC.

The V gene is TRBV10-1, the J gene TRBJ1-1; no reliable D call. Germline V gives CDR1 WNHNN, CDR2 SYGVQD (reference sequence). The CDR3 runs to 14 residues. Trimming stripped 0 bases from V and 1 base from J, with 6 bases between. The CDR3 nucleotides are TGCGCCAGCAGTGAGTCTTGGCAGAACACTGAAGCTTTCTTT. As protein: CASSESWQNTEAFF.

Worth noting for this clonotype: No conserved phenylalanine or tryptophan is present at the end of the CDR3, so a read error is the likely explanation. The CDR3 sequence is CGGARAETQYS. CDR3 in DNA: TGCGGGGGCGCGAGGGCAGAGACCCAGTACTCC. This chain links TRBV20-1 with TRBJ2-5; D is possibly TRBD1 (6 bases). In germline, CDR1 is DFQATT, CDR2 SNEGSKA (reference sequence). The CDR3 consists of 11 residues.

The chain carries TRBV12-3 or TRBV12-4 and TRBJ2-1; 11 bases agree with TRBD2. CDR3 length: 18 amino acids. J lost 7 bases, V lost 2 bases, and 13 bases had no gene match. Written as DNA, the CDR3 is TGTGCCAGCAGTTTAAGGGTAGCGGGGGGGCCAAGGCCGAATGAGCAGTTCTTC. Protein: CASSLRVAGGPRPNEQFF.

This clonotype was seen a handful of times. V is TRBV20-1 and J is TRBJ2-1; D is ambiguous. Germline CDR1 DFQATT, CDR2 SNEGSKA (reference sequence). Trimming stripped 7 bases from V and 3 bases from J, with 16 bases between. This CDR3 is 14 amino acids long. The chain's CDR3 is CSVGLTDLYNEQFF. The CDR3 DNA follows: TGCAGTGTCGGCTTGACGGACCTCTACAATGAGCAGTTCTTC.

The rearrangement uses TRBV7-2 and TRBJ2-2; D gene ambiguous. This CDR3 region has 14 residues. Germline-derived CDR1 and CDR2 are SGHTA and FQGNSA. V lost 5 bases and J 3 bases, leaving 10 bases between the germline ends. The CDR3: CASSQYPDTGELFF. The CDR3 nucleotides are TGTGCCAGCAGCCAATACCCTGACACCGGGGAGCTGTTTTTT.

About this clonotype itself: Germline is not matched at one junction end, which may reflect a read error. The genes are TRBV12-3 or TRBV12-4 and TRBJ2-7; perhaps TRBD1 as D (5 bases). The CDR3 totals 18 residues. This chain's CDR3 is CTSSLGPSDSPPSYEQYF. The CDR3 region has the DNA TGTACCAGCAGTTTAGGTCCCTCCGACAGCCCCCCTTCCTACGAGCAGTACTTC.

This CDR3 is CASSDSGRIGETQYF. CDR3 nucleotide sequence: TGTGCCAGCAGCGATAGCGGGAGGATAGGGGAGACCCAGTACTTC. This chain uses TRBV9 with TRBJ2-5; TRBD2 agrees at 10 bases. Trimming cost V 3 bases and J 5 bases; bases outside gene matches: 7. The CDR3 covers 15 residues. Germline CDR1 is SGDLS and CDR2 is YYNGEE.

This clonotype was counted once. The rearrangement uses TRBV5-1 and TRBJ2-7, with TRBD2 as a possible D gene (5 bases). This CDR3 spans 14 amino acids. Germline loops: CDR1 SGHRS, CDR2 YFSETQ. Trimming removed 6 bases from V and 2 bases from J, with 15 bases in between. The CDR3 loop is CASTPRGRPYEQYF. The CDR3 DNA is TGCGCCAGCACCCCCCGAGGGAGACCCTACGAGCAGTACTTC.

The chain carries TRBV5-1 and TRBJ2-3, with D possibly TRBD1 on 10 matching bases. Germline CDR1 SGHRS, CDR2 YFSETQ. V lost 0 bases to trimming and J lost 4 bases, with 24 bases between them. CDR3 length equals 19 residues. CDR3 loop: CASSLGTGGSLAGPDTQYF. The CDR3 nucleotides are TGCGCCAGCAGCTTGGGGACAGGGGGTTCGCTAGCGGGGCCAGATACGCAGTATTTT.